Listed below are T cell receptor beta chains from one sample, sequenced in a study of shared clonotypes between healthy human individuals. TCRdb's table, derived via immunoSEQ multiplex PCR, lists solely in-frame clones and lacks some. The repertoire holds a few hundred thousand clones, 65% to 70% seen once, with around 10% in the top ten. The specimen was memory CD4+ T cells sorted from blood. All receptors come from a man between 25 and 39 years old in good health. The conserved cysteine and the conserved F or W are not part of the CDR3 here.

CDR3 protein: ASSSKNRAKVGEQF; V gene: TRBV7-9; J gene: TRBJ2-1
CDR3 protein: ASTQSGQGRLYEQY; V gene: TRBV27; J gene: TRBJ2-7
CDR3 protein: ASSLGLHYEQY; V gene: TRBV5-1; J gene: TRBJ2-7
CDR3 protein: ASTGQSGMNTEAF; V gene: TRBV5-1; J gene: TRBJ1-1
CDR3 protein: ASSLRAGGRADTQY; V gene: TRBV7-2; J gene: TRBJ2-3
CDR3 protein: ASSLVLDDEQY; V gene: TRBV7-9; J gene: TRBJ2-7
CDR3 protein: ASSLRNYGYT; V gene: TRBV28; J gene: TRBJ1-2
CDR3 protein: ASSLGLKAGLDQPQH; V gene: TRBV7-2; J gene: TRBJ1-5
CDR3 protein: ASSLGQGGTEAF; V gene: TRBV5-1; J gene: TRBJ1-1
CDR3 protein: ASSPRQGRENEQF; V gene: TRBV18; J gene: TRBJ2-1
CDR3 protein: ASSLGAGAYEQY; V gene: TRBV7-3; J gene: TRBJ2-7
CDR3 protein: ASSSDPTHYYEQY; V gene: TRBV7-3; J gene: TRBJ2-7
CDR3 protein: ASSWGDTQY; V gene: TRBV5-1; J gene: TRBJ2-3
CDR3 protein: AWSVTASETQY; V gene: TRBV30; J gene: TRBJ2-5
CDR3 protein: ASSALAGVKTGELF; V gene: TRBV5-1; J gene: TRBJ2-2
CDR3 protein: ASSLDPASEKLF; V gene: TRBV5-1; J gene: TRBJ1-4
CDR3 protein: ASSFRMNTEAF; V gene: TRBV6-5; J gene: TRBJ1-1
CDR3 protein: AWSSLAGGKSDTQY; V gene: TRBV30; J gene: TRBJ2-3
CDR3 protein: ASSNGLAGSDTQY; V gene: TRBV5-1; J gene: TRBJ2-3
CDR3 protein: ASSYSRQGSEAF; V gene: TRBV6-5; J gene: TRBJ1-1
CDR3 protein: ASSEARQTEQY; V gene: TRBV10-2; J gene: TRBJ2-7
CDR3 protein: ASSFGGSGTYEQY; V gene: TRBV28; J gene: TRBJ2-7
CDR3 protein: ASISGLGVAKNIQY; V gene: TRBV2; J gene: TRBJ2-4
CDR3 protein: ASSGPILYEQY; V gene: TRBV6-5; J gene: TRBJ2-7
CDR3 protein: ASSPTWGDQPQH; V gene: TRBV7-9; J gene: TRBJ1-5
CDR3 protein: ASREQATYEQY; V gene: TRBV28; J gene: TRBJ2-7
CDR3 protein: ASSDGTYSNQPQH; V gene: TRBV25-1; J gene: TRBJ1-5
CDR3 protein: ASSPPGEQDTGELF; V gene: TRBV7-2; J gene: TRBJ2-2
CDR3 protein: ASSSPGRMNTEAF; V gene: TRBV28; J gene: TRBJ1-1
CDR3 protein: ASEGKVPYEQY; V gene: TRBV7-2; J gene: TRBJ2-7
CDR3 protein: ASSQDPIHSGRAGNEQF; V gene: TRBV4-3; J gene: TRBJ2-1
CDR3 protein: ASSLGGGETQY; V gene: TRBV5-1; J gene: TRBJ2-5
CDR3 protein: ASSASGPSTDTQY; V gene: TRBV6-4; J gene: TRBJ2-3
CDR3 protein: ASTTTGSYGYT; V gene: TRBV5-5; J gene: TRBJ1-2
CDR3 protein: ASSESSLGLARA; V gene: TRBV10-2; J gene: TRBJ2-2
CDR3 protein: ASSSRGSGYEQY; V gene: TRBV7-8; J gene: TRBJ2-7
CDR3 protein: ASSRDRGDQPQH; V gene: TRBV28; J gene: TRBJ1-5
CDR3 protein: ASSVTTPDTQY; V gene: TRBV6-1; J gene: TRBJ2-3
CDR3 protein: ASTTLGGYQPQH; V gene: TRBV2; J gene: TRBJ1-5
CDR3 protein: ASRGLAATGELF; V gene: TRBV10-2; J gene: TRBJ2-2
CDR3 protein: ASSAGQANTEAF; V gene: TRBV18; J gene: TRBJ1-1
CDR3 protein: SVESSVRGAGELF; V gene: TRBV29-1; J gene: TRBJ2-2
CDR3 protein: AIRPDRDQPQH; V gene: TRBV10-3; J gene: TRBJ1-5
CDR3 protein: ASSLSGTAYNEQF; V gene: TRBV27; J gene: TRBJ2-1
CDR3 protein: ASSLRDFSRYEQY; V gene: TRBV7-2; J gene: TRBJ2-7
CDR3 protein: ASSLSFSYNEQF; V gene: TRBV28; J gene: TRBJ2-1
CDR3 protein: ASSRQTGSQETQY; V gene: TRBV6-1; J gene: TRBJ2-5
CDR3 protein: ASSFPGTSRAGELF; V gene: TRBV7-2; J gene: TRBJ2-2
CDR3 protein: ASSLGQGRLGYT; V gene: TRBV5-1; J gene: TRBJ1-2